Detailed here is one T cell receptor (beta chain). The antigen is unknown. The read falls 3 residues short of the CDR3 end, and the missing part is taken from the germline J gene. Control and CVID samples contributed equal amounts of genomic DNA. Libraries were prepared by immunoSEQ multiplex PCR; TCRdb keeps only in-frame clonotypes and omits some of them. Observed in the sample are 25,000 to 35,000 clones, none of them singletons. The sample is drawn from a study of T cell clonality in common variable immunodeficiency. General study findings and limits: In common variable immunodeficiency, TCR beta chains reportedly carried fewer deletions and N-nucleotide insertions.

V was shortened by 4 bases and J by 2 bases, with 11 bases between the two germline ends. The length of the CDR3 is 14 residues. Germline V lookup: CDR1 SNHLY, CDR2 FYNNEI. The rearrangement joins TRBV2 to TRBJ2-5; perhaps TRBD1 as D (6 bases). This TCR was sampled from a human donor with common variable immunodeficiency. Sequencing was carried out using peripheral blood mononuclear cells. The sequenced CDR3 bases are TGTGCCAGCAGTGGATGGACAGAGCAAGAGACC. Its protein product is CASSGWTEQET. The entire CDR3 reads CASSGWTEQETQYF. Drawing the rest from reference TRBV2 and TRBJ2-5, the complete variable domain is EPEVTQTPSHQVTQMGQEVILRCVPISNHLYFYWYRQILGQKVEFLVSFYNNEISEKSEIFDDQFSVERPDGSNFTLKIRSTKLEDSAMYFCASSGWTEQETQYFGPGTRLLVL.